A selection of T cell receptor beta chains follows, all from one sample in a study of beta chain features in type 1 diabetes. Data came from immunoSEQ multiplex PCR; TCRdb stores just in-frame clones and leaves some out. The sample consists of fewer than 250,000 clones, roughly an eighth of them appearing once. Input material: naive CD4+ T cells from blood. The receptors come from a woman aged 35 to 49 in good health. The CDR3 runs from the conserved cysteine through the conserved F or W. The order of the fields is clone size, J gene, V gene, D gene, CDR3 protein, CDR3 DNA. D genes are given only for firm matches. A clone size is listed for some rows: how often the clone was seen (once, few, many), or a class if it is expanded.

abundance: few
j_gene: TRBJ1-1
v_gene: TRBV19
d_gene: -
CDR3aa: CASIPRDTQWKTEAFF
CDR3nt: TGTGCCAGTATCCCCCGGGACACTCAATGGAAAACTGAAGCTTTCTTT

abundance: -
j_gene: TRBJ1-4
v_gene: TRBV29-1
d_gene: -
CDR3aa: CSVRSPNEKLFF
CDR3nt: TGCAGCGTAAGAAGCCCTAATGAAAAACTGTTTTTT

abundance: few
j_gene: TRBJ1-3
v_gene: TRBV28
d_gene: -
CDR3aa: CATTPGSQTIYF
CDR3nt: TGTGCCACGACCCCAGGGTCCCAAACCATATATTTT

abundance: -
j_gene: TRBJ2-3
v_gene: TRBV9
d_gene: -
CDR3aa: CASSVAAGGPTDTQYF
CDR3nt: TGTGCCAGCAGCGTAGCGGCCGGGGGACCCACAGATACGCAGTATTTT

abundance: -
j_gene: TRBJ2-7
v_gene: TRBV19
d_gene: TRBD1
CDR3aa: CASSTAGTGYEQYF
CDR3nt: TGTGCCAGTAGTACTGCCGGGACAGGGTACGAGCAGTACTTC

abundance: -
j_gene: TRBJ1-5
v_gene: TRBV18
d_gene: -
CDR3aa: CASSGTQGNQPQHF
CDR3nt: TGTGCCAGCTCGGGGACACAGGGCAATCAGCCCCAGCATTTT

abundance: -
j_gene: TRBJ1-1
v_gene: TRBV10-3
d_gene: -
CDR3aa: CAISASVRGTEAFF
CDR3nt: TGTGCCATCAGCGCCTCAGTCAGGGGCACTGAAGCTTTCTTT

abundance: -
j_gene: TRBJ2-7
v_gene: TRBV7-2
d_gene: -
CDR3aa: CASSLRGGLAYEQYF
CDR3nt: TGTGCCAGCAGCTTAAGGGGGGGGTTGGCCTACGAGCAGTACTTC

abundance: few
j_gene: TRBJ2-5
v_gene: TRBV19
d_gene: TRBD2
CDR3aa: CASSTKQAGGFPETQYF
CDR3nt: TGTGCCAGTAGTACGAAACAAGCGGGGGGTTTCCCGGAGACCCAGTACTTC

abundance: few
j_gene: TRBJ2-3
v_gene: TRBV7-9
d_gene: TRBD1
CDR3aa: CASSSKGQGSDTQYF
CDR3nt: TGTGCCAGCAGCTCAAAAGGACAGGGTTCAGATACGCAGTATTTT

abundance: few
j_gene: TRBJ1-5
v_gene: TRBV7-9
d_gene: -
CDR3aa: CASSLEEGREHQPQHF
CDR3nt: TGTGCCAGCAGCTTAGAGGAGGGCCGGGAACATCAGCCCCAGCATTTT

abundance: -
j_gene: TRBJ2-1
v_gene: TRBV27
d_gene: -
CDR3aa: CASSPFLDSRNEQFF
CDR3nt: TGTGCCAGCAGTCCCTTTCTGGACAGCCGCAATGAGCAGTTCTTC

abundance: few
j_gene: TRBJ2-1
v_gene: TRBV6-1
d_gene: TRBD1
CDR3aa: CASSERGTGLLNEQFF
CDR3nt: TGTGCCAGCAGTGAAAGAGGGACAGGTCTCCTCAATGAGCAGTTCTTC

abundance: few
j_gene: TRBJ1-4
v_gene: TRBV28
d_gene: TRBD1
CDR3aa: CASSSAGQGTNEKLFF
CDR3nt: TGTGCCAGCAGTTCCGCGGGACAGGGAACTAATGAAAAACTGTTTTTT

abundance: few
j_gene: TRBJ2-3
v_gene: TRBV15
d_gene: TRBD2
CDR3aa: CATSRGTSGSTDTQYF
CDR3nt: TGTGCCACCAGCAGAGGGACTAGCGGGAGCACAGATACGCAGTATTTT

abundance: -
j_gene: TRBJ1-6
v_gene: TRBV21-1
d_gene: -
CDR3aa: CASSKGEDNSPLHF
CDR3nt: TGTGCCAGCAGCAAGGGAGAAGATAATTCACCCCTCCACTTT

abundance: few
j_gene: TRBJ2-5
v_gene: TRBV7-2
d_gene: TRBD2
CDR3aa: CASSPTFGGRAQYF
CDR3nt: TGTGCCAGCAGCCCCACTTTTGGAGGGAGGGCCCAGTACTTC

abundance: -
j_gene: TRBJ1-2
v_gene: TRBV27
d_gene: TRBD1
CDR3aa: CASRGLETGQGLKGYTF
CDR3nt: TGTGCCAGCAGAGGGCTGGAAACCGGACAGGGGTTGAAGGGCTACACCTTC

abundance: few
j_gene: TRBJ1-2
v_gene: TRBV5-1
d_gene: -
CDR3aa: CASSLGGPGGNYGYTF
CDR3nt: TGCGCCAGCAGCTTGGGCGGCCCAGGAGGTAACTATGGCTACACCTTC

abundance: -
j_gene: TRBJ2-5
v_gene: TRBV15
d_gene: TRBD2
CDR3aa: CATSRGTSGQETQYF
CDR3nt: TGTGCCACCAGCAGAGGGACTAGCGGGCAAGAGACCCAGTACTTC

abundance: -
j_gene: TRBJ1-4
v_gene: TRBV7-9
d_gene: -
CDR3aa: CASSLVPNRATNEKLFF
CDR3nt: TGTGCCAGCAGCTTAGTTCCAAACAGGGCGACTAATGAAAAACTGTTTTTT

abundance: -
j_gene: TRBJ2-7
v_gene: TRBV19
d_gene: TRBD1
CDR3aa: CASSIVPGQNYEQYF
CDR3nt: TGTGCCAGTAGTATAGTCCCGGGACAGAACTACGAGCAGTACTTC

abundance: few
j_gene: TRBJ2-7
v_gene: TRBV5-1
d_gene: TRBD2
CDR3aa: CASSWGTSGGRSEQYF
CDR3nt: TGCGCCAGCAGCTGGGGGACTAGCGGGGGGCGAAGCGAGCAGTACTTC